Detailed here is one T cell receptor (beta chain). Its antigen is unknown. The data originate from a study of cytomegalovirus exposure and HLA in healthy donors. In the study overall: Counted in an early data release were roughly 81 million unique TCRs from HLA-typed donors.

The CDR3 has 15 amino acids. Germline V gives CDR1 KGHSH, CDR2 LQKENI. V was trimmed by 2 bases and J by 0 bases, leaving 8 bases between them. Vbeta (60) and Jbeta (13) primers were used in the PCR. Assay used: immunoSEQ multiplex PCR; TCRdb lists only in-frame clones, some missing. The sample yields 200,000 or so clones, approximately 81% seen once. Study-level points and caveats: The study flagged 150 to 200 TCR beta chains as cytomegalovirus-associated. In vitro data verified a few CMV-associated chains as specific for CMV antigens.

Sequenced: PBMCs. V gene TRBV18 combines with J gene TRBJ1-3, with D maybe TRBD1 (5 bases). This clonotype originated in a woman under 30 in good health and CMV-seropositive. The CDR3 region has the DNA TGTGCCAGCTCACCAATGGACACCTCTGGAAACACCATATATTTT. Translated, it gives CASSPMDTSGNTIYF.